This T cell receptor beta chain was retrieved from a study of CD4+ T cells in melanoma. CDR3 length equals 15 residues. TCRdb's copy holds only in-frame clones and misses some; the assay was immunoSEQ multiplex PCR. The sample yields around 5,400 clones, roughly 60% seen once. Input material: cells from a culture (not recorded whether cultured in vitro). The chain employs TRBV21-1 and TRBJ1-2. TRBV21-1 is given as a pseudogene. This sequence originates from a human donor with melanoma. The CDR3 region is CATHPYKDELYGYTF. The CDR3 DNA reads as TGTGCCACCCACCCCTATAAAGACGAACTCTATGGCTACACCTTC.